What follows describes a single TCR beta chain. TCRdb's table, derived via immunoSEQ multiplex PCR, lists solely in-frame clones and lacks some. Of about 170,000 clones listed, over 75% are singletons. This sample was included in a study of blood T cell repertoires in COVID-19. Study summary: Sites in the United States, Italy and Spain provided acute and convalescent COVID-19 samples.

V gave up 2 bases and J gave up 8 bases, with 13 bases separating them. CDR3 size: 14 residues. Germline V gene lookup returns CDR1 SGHTA and CDR2 FQGNSA. The receptor was derived from a man at least 80 years old with COVID-19, enrolled during active disease. The V call is TRBV7-2, the J call TRBJ2-1; D remains ambiguous. Source material: peripheral blood. CDR3 in DNA: TGTGCCAGCAGCTTAAATTTAGTCGCCCATGAGCAGTTCTTC. Residues: CASSLNLVAHEQFF.